The TCR beta chain described here comes from a study of PD-1 blockade in classical Hodgkin lymphoma. For the study at large: Administration of nivolumab to patients was at 3 mg/kg intravenously every 2 weeks.

Relapse after autologous stem cell transplantation occurred in every patient, and brentuximab vedotin exposure varied. As concerns this clone: As yet, its antigen is unknown.

Assay: immunoSEQ multiplex PCR; the TCRdb copy retains only in-frame clones and omits some. The data show tens of thousands of clones, roughly 73% seen once. Findings and caveats of the study: Relative to healthy donors, newly diagnosed patients reportedly had lower baseline TCR diversity, which was reported as lower still in relapsed/refractory patients. The drivers behind the repertoire differences, possibly disease activity or prior therapy, remain undefined. Only CD4+ TCR diversity, not CD8+, had risen significantly by C4D1.

The sequences come from peripheral blood mononuclear cells (PBMCs), collected before the second cycle of nivolumab. The source is a human donor with classical Hodgkin lymphoma.

CDR3 coding DNA: TGCGCCAGCAGCTTACGGCTACCTAGCACAGATACGCAGTATTTT. Translated: CASSLRLPSTDTQYF. The chain combines TRBV5-1 with TRBJ2-3; D call uncertain. Germline V CDR1 and CDR2: SGHRS, YFSETQ. The V end was cut by 2 bases, the J end by 0 bases, with 10 bases between. This CDR3 comprises 15 residues.